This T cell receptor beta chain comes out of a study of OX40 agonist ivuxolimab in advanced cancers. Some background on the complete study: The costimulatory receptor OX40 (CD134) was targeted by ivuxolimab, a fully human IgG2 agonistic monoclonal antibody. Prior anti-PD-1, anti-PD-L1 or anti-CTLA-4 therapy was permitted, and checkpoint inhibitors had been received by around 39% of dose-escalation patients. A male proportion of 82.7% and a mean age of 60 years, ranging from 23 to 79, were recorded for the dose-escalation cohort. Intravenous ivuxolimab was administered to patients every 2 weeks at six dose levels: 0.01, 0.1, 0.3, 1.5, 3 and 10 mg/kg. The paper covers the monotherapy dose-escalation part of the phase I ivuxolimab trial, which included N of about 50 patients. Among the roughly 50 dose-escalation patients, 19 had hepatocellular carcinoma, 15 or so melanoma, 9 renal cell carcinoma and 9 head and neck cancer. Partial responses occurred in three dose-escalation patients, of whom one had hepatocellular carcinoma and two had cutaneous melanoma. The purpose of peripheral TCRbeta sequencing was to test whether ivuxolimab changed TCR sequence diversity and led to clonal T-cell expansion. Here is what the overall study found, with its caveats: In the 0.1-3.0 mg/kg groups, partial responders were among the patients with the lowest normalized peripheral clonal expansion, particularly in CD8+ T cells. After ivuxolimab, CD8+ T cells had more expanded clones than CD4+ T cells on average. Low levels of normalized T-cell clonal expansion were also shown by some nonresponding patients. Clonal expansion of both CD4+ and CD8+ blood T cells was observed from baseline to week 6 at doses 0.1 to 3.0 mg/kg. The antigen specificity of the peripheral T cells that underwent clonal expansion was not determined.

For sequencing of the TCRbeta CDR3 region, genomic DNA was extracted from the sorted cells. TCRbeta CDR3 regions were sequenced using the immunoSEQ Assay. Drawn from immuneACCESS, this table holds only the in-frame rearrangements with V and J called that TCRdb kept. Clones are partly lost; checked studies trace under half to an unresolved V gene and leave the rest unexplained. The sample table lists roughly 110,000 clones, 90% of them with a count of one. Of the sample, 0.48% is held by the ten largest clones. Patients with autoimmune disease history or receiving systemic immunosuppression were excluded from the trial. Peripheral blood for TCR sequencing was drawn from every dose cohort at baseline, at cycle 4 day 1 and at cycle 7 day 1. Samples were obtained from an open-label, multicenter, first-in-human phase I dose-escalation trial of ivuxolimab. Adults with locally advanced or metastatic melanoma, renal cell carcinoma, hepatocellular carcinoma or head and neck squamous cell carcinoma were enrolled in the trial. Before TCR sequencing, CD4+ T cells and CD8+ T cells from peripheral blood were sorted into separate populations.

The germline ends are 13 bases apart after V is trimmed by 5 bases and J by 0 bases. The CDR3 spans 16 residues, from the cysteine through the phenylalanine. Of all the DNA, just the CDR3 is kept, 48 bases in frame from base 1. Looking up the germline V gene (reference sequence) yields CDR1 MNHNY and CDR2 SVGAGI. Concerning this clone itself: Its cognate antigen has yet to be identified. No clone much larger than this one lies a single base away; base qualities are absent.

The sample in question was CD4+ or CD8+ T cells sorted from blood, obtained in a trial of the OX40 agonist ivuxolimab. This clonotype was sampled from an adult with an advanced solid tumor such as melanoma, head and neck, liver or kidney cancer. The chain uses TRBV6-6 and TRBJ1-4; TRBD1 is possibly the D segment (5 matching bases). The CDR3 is CASSPRRTTTNEKLFF. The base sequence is TGTGCCAGCAGTCCAAGGAGGACAACAACTAATGAAAAACTGTTTTTT.